A single sample gave rise to the 20 T cell receptor beta chains below, sequenced in a study of blood T cell repertoires in COVID-19. Assay used: immunoSEQ multiplex PCR; TCRdb lists only in-frame clones, some missing. This sample has around 45,000 clones, with around 85% found just once. Sequenced material: peripheral blood. All receptors come from a human donor in a cohort sampled during active COVID-19.

This CDR3 reads CASSSGTGPYEQYF. CDR3 nucleotides: TGCGCCAGCAGCTCCGGGACAGGGCCCTACGAGCAGTACTTC. V gene TRBV5-1 combines with J gene TRBJ2-7; 9 bases agree with TRBD1. V dropped 3 bases and J dropped 2; count of bases not matched to a gene: 3. CDR1 SGHRS and CDR2 YFSETQ come from the germline V gene. There are 14 residues in the CDR3.

The genes are TRBV19 and TRBJ2-5; possibly TRBD1 for D (5 bases). The CDR3 is 15 residues long. Trimming removed 3 bases from V and 6 bases from J, with 17 bases in between. CDR1 LNHDA and CDR2 SQIVND come from the germline V gene (reference sequence). CDR3 in DNA: TGTGCCAGTAGTATTGGGGCTAGTCTATTGCAGACCCAGTACTTC. It specifies CASSIGASLLQTQYF.

The chain recombines TRBV6-6 with TRBJ2-3, with D possibly being TRBD2 (5 bases). CDR3 length: 15 residues. CDR1 and CDR2 from the germline V gene are MNHNY and SVGAGI (reference sequence). V was shortened by 6 bases and J by 1 base, with 14 bases between the two germline ends. In DNA, the CDR3 is TGTGCCAGCAGACCGGACCTGAGGGGCACAGATACGCAGTATTTT. It specifies CASRPDLRGTDTQYF.

The rearrangement links TRBV4-1 to TRBJ2-1, with D perhaps TRBD1 (6 bases). Per germline, CDR1 MGHRA and CDR2 YSYEKL. The V gene lost 4 bases and the J gene lost 2 bases, with 18 bases spanning the gap. The CDR3 has 17 amino acids. This CDR3 is CASSLQERGTPYNEQFF. The CDR3 nucleotides are TGCGCCAGCAGCCTACAAGAGAGGGGGACACCCTACAATGAGCAGTTCTTC.

The CDR3 nucleotides read TGTGCCAGCTCCTGGGACAGGGGGGGGTATGGCTACACCTTC. Protein product: CASSWDRGGYGYTF. This rearrangement joins TRBV7-9 to TRBJ1-2; the match to TRBD1 covers 11 bases. This CDR3 has 14 residues. CDR1 and CDR2 (germline): SEHNR, FQNEAQ (reference sequence). V lost 8 bases and J lost 5; bases outside the gene matches: 7.

The V and J genes are TRBV3-1 (or the pseudogene TRBV3-2) and TRBJ2-5; no definite D call. This CDR3 is 13 amino acids long. The germline V gene encodes CDR1 LGHDT and CDR2 YNNKEL (reference sequence). V was clipped by 0 bases and J by 7 bases, with 9 bases between them. The CDR3 nucleotides read TGTGCCAGCAGCCAAGATCGGGTTGGGACCCAGTACTTC. Translated: CASSQDRVGTQYF.

The chain couples TRBV19 to TRBJ2-7, with a possible D match to TRBD1 (6 bases). The CDR3 is 14 residues long. The germline V gene encodes CDR1 LNHDA and CDR2 SQIVND (reference sequence). V was shortened by 9 bases and J by 3 bases, with 18 bases between the two germline ends. The CDR3 DNA follows: TGTGCCAGCCGGGACACAGGGAACTACTACGAGCAGTACTTC. Encoded protein: CASRDTGNYYEQYF.

This sequence joins TRBV9 and TRBJ2-7; maybe TRBD1 (5 bases). Germline CDR1 and CDR2: SGDLS and YYNGEE. The CDR3 runs to 15 residues. V lost 0 bases and J 2 bases, leaving 12 bases between the germline ends. CDR3 sequence (DNA): TGTGCCAGCAGCGTAGTGGTCAGGGATGCCTACGAGCAGTACTTC. It encodes CASSVVVRDAYEQYF.

V and J are TRBV5-1 and TRBJ2-1; no definite D call. Germline lookup yields CDR1 SGHRS and CDR2 YFSETQ. Trimming stripped 0 bases from V and 7 bases from J, with 11 bases between. This CDR3 is 14 amino acids long. The CDR3 is CASSLVAANNEQFF. CDR3 bases: TGCGCCAGCAGCTTGGTGGCAGCGAATAATGAGCAGTTCTTC.

The chain is built from TRBV5-1 and TRBJ2-7, with D possibly TRBD1 on 6 matching bases. CDR1 and CDR2 (germline): SGHRS, YFSETQ. V lost 4 bases and J 1 base, leaving 18 bases between the germline ends. The CDR3 is made up of 16 amino acids. The CDR3 here is CASSMRTASRSYEQYF. Here the CDR3 DNA reads TGCGCCAGCAGCATGAGGACAGCCAGTAGGTCCTACGAGCAGTACTTC.

This clone was observed a single time. The chain has TRBV9 and TRBJ1-1, with a tentative D call TRBD1 (5 bases). The germline V and J ends were trimmed by 4 bases and 6 bases, with 16 bases remaining between them. The CDR3 has 14 residues. CDR1 is SGDLS and CDR2 is YYNGEE in the germline V gene. CDR3 coding DNA: TGTGCCAGCAGCCGCGGACATTTGACCGCTGAAGCTTTCTTT. It codes for CASSRGHLTAEAFF.

The count of this clone is one. The rearrangement uses TRBV7-6 and TRBJ1-1, with D possibly TRBD1 on 5 matching bases. The V end lost 5 bases, the J end lost 3 bases, and 16 bases lay between the germline ends. The CDR3 runs to 15 residues. Germline V gene data show CDR1 as SGHVS and CDR2 as FNYEAQ. The CDR3 DNA reads as TGTGCCAGCAGCGCCGCGGGGGTGGTGTACACTGAAGCTTTCTTT. Its translation: CASSAAGVVYTEAFF. The entire variable domain, with the rest obtained from reference TRBV7-6 and TRBJ1-1, is as follows: GAGVSQSPRYKVTKRGQDVALRCDPISGHVSLYWYRQALGQGPEFLTYFNYEAQQDKSGLPNDRFSAERPEGSISTLTIQRTEQRDSAMYRCASSAAGVVYTEAFFGQGTRLTVV.

This clone was seen a handful of times. This rearrangement joins TRBV3-1 (or the pseudogene TRBV3-2) to TRBJ1-6; 8 bases line up with TRBD1. Germline V lookup: CDR1 LGHDT, CDR2 YNNKEL (reference sequence). This CDR3 contains 13 residues. Losses at the gene ends were 2 bases for V and 9 bases for J; bases not matched to a gene: 0. CDR3 DNA sequence: TGTGCCAGCAGCCAACAGGGGGCTTCACCCCTCCACTTT. Protein sequence: CASSQQGASPLHF.

The rearrangement links TRBV7-3 to TRBJ2-3; D uncertain. V lost 4 bases, J lost 0 bases, and 11 bases lay in between. The germline gives CDR1 SGHTA, CDR2 FQGTGA. There are 15 residues in the CDR3. The chain's CDR3 is CASSSRSSSTDTQYF. The CDR3 DNA follows: TGTGCCAGCAGCTCCAGGTCCTCTAGCACAGATACGCAGTATTTT.

The V call is TRBV24-1, the J call TRBJ2-2, with 9 bases identical to TRBD1. This CDR3 is 16 amino acids long. The germline CDR1 and CDR2 sequences are KGHDR and SFDVKD. The trim removed 9 bases at V and 4 bases at J, leaving 11 bases unmatched. The CDR3 region has the DNA TGTGCCACCGGGGGAAACAGGGGGCATGGCACCGGGGAGCTGTTTTTT. It specifies CATGGNRGHGTGELFF.

This chain links TRBV14 with TRBJ2-7; 8 bases map to TRBD1. Germline assignment: CDR1 SGHDN and CDR2 FVKESK. Trimming cost V 3 bases and J 7 bases; bases outside gene matches: 11. The CDR3 is made up of 15 amino acids. CDR3 in DNA: TGTGCCAGCAGCCAGGCCTTGACAGGGGTGGGTGAGCAGTACTTC. It specifies CASSQALTGVGEQYF.

The V and J genes are TRBV7-8 and TRBJ1-2, with a possible D match to TRBD1 (6 bases). Germline assignment: CDR1 SGHVS and CDR2 FQNEAQ. V was clipped by 7 bases and J by 5 bases, with 14 bases between them. The CDR3 spans 13 residues. The CDR3 DNA follows: TGTGCCAGCACCGAAGGGGGGGGTTATGGCTACACCTTC. It is translated as CASTEGGGYGYTF.

This clone has only one observation. The rearrangement joins TRBV15 to TRBJ1-5; no firm D call. This CDR3 is 17 amino acids long. In germline, CDR1 is LNHNV, CDR2 YYDKDF (reference sequence). V lost 2 bases, J lost 0 bases, and 14 bases lay in between. The CDR3, as DNA: TGTGCCACCAGCAGACCTACCCGCGGGGTTAGCAATCAGCCCCAGCATTTT. Its translation: CATSRPTRGVSNQPQHF.

V is TRBV27 and J is TRBJ1-2, with TRBD1 identical over 10 bases. The CDR3 spans 14 residues. The V gene end was trimmed by 5 bases and the J gene end by 6 bases; junction bases not matched to a gene: 6. Germline V gene lookup returns CDR1 MNHEY and CDR2 SMNVEV (reference sequence). The CDR3 protein is CASSLLTGGHGYTF. CDR3 DNA: TGTGCCAGCAGTCTGCTGACAGGGGGCCATGGCTACACCTTC.

This CDR3 is CASSQDRNTGELFF. CDR3 DNA sequence: TGTGCCAGCAGCCAAGATAGAAACACCGGGGAGCTGTTTTTT. The J gene is TRBJ2-2, the V gene TRBV14; D unresolved. V lost 0 bases and J 2 bases, leaving 4 bases between the germline ends. Germline V gives CDR1 SGHDN, CDR2 FVKESK. This CDR3 is 14 amino acids long.